This T cell receptor beta chain is drawn from a study of cytomegalovirus exposure and HLA in healthy donors. Concerning this clone: Its antigen is as yet unknown.

The PCR made use of 60 Vbeta and 13 Jbeta primers. Profiling relied on immunoSEQ multiplex PCR, and the TCRdb table lists in-frame clones only, not all of them. The table has around 130,000 clones, over 70% seen once; the top ten hold approximately 2%. Study observations and caveats: The presence/absence work took it that sequencing depth was about the same across donors.

CDR3 length: 16 amino acids. V was trimmed by 5 bases and J by 0 bases, leaving 14 bases between them. Germline V CDR1 and CDR2: LNHDA, SQIVND (reference sequence). The clonotype originates from a woman between 40 and 50 years old in good health and CMV-seropositive. Sequencing input: PBMCs. V gene TRBV19 combines with J gene TRBJ2-4; TRBD1 might be the D (5 bases). CDR3 sequence (DNA): TGTGCCAGTAGTTTACCCTCAGGGTTAGCCAAAAACATTCAGTACTTC. This translates into CASSLPSGLAKNIQYF.